This TCR beta chain derives from a study of blood T cell repertoires in COVID-19. Study-wide background: Acute and convalescent COVID-19 samples came from the United States, Italy and Spain.

Per the original data handling: It was from reference gene primer amplification that nucleated cell counts were estimated. Generated by immunoSEQ multiplex PCR, the TCRdb table keeps only in-frame clones and is missing some. That table furnishes V, J and clone size, whereas the DNA furnished D and trimming. The table has around 25,000 clones, 85% to 90% seen once. The receptor comes from a woman aged 55-69 years with active COVID-19. Sequencing used peripheral blood.

In DNA, the CDR3 is TGTGCCAGCAGCTTAGTGAAAGCGGGAGGAGGGTATGGCACAGATACGCAGTATTTT. Its protein product is CASSLVKAGGGYGTDTQYF. The chain employs TRBV7-9 and TRBJ2-3; 9 nucleotides align to TRBD2. The CDR3 extends over 19 amino acids. Trimming at V came to 1 base and at J to 1 base, leaving 12 bases not matched to a gene. Germline CDR1 SEHNR, CDR2 FQNEAQ (reference sequence).